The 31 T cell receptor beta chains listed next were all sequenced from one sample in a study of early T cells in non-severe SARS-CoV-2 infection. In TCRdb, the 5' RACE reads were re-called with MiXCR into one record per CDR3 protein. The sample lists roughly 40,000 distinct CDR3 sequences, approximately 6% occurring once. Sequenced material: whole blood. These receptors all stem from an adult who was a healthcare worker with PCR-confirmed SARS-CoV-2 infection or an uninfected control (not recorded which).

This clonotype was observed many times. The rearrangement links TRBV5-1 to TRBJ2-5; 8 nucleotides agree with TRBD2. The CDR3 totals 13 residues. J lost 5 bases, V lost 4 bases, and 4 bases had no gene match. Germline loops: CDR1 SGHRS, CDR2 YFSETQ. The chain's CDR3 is CASSPSGLETQYF. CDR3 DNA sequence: TGCGCCAGCAGCCCTAGCGGGTTGGAGACCCAGTACTTC.

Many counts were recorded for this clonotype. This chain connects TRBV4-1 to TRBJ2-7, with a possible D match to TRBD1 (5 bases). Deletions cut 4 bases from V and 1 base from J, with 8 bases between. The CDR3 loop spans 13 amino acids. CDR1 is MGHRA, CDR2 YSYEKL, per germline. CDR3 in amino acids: CASSPQGSYEQYF. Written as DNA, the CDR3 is TGCGCCAGCAGCCCCCAGGGATCCTACGAGCAGTACTTC.

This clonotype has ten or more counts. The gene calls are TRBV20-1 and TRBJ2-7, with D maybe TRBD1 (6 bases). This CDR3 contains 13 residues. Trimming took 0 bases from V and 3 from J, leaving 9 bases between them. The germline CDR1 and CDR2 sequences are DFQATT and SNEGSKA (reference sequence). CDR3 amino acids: CSAREQGIYEQYF. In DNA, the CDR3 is TGCAGTGCTAGAGAACAGGGTATCTACGAGCAGTACTTC.

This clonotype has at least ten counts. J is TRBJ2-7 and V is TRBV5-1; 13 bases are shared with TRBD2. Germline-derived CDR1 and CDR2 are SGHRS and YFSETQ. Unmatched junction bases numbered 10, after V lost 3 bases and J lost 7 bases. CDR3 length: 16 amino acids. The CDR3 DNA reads TGCGCCAGCAGCTCATTCGGACTAGCGGGAGAAGGAGAGCAGTACTTC. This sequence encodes CASSSFGLAGEGEQYF.

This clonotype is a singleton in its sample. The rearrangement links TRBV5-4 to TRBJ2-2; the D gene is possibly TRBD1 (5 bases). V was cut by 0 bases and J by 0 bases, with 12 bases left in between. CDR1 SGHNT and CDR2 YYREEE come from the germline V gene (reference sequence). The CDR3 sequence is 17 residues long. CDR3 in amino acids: CASSLAFDSSNTGELFF. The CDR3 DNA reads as TGTGCCAGCAGCTTGGCCTTTGACAGCTCGAACACCGGGGAGCTGTTTTTT.

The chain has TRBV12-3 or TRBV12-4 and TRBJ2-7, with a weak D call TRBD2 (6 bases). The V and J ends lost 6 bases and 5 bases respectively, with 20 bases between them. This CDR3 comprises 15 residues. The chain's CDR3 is CASRGGPDSGHEQYF. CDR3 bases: TGTGCCAGCAGGGGGGGACCGGACTCAGGCCACGAGCAGTACTTC.

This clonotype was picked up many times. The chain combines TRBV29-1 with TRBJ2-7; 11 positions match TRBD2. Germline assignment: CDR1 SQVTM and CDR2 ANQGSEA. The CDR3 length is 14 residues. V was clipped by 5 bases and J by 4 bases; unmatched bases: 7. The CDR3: CSVHSGTSGYEQYF. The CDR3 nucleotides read TGCAGCGTTCACTCCGGGACTAGCGGATACGAGCAGTACTTC.

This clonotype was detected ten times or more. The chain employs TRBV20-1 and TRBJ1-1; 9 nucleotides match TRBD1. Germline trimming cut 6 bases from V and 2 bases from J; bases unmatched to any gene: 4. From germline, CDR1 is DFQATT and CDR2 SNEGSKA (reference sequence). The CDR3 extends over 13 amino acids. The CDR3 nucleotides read TGCAGTGCGGACAGGGGCAAAAACACTGAAGCTTTCTTT. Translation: CSADRGKNTEAFF.

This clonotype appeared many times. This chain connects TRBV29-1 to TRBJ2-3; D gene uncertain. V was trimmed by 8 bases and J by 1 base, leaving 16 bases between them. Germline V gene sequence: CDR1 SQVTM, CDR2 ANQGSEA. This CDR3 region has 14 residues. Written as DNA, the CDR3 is TGCAGCTCTGACGACGACACCCGCACAGATACGCAGTATTTT. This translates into CSSDDDTRTDTQYF.

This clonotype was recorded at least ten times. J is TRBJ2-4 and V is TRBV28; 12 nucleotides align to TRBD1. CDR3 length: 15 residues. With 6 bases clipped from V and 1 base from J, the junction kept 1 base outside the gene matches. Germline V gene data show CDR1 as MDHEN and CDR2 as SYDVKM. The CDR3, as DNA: TGTGCCAGCAGGGGACAGGGGGCGGCCAAAAACATTCAGTACTTC. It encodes CASRGQGAAKNIQYF.

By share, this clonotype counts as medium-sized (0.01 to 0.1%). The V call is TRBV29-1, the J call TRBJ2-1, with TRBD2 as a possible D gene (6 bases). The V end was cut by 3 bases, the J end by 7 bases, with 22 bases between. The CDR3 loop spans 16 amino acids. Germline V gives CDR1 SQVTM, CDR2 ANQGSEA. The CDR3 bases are TGCAGCGTTGAGCCCTGGGGAGGCGGGATTACGAATGAGCAGTTCTTC. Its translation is CSVEPWGGGITNEQFF.

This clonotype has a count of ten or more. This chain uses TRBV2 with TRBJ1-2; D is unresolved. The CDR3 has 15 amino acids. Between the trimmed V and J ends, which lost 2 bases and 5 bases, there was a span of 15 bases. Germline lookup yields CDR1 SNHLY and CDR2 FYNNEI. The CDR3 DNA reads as TGTGCCAGCAGTGAATGGGCAGGTCCTCAGTATGGCTACACCTTC. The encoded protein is CASSEWAGPQYGYTF.

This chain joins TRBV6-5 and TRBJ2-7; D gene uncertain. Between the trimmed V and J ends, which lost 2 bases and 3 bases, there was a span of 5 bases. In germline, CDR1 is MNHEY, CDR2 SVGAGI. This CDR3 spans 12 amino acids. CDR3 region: CASSYPGYEQYF. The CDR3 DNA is TGTGCCAGCAGTTACCCAGGCTACGAGCAGTACTTC.

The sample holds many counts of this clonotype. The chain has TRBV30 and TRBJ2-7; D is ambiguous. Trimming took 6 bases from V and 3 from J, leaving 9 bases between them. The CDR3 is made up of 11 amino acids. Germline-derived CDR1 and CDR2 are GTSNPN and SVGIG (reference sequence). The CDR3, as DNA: TGTGCCTGCGGTTCCAACTACGAGCAGTACTTC. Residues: CACGSNYEQYF.

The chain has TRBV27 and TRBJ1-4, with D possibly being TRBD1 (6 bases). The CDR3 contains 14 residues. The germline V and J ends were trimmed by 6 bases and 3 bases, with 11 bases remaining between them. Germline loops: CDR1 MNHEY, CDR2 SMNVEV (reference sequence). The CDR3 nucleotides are TGTGCCAGCAGAATAGGGGGGGCTAATGAAAAACTGTTTTTT. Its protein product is CASRIGGANEKLFF.

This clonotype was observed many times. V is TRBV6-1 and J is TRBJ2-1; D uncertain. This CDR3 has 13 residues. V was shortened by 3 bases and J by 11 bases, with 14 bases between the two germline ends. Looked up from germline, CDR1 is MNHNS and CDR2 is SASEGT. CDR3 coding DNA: TGTGCCAGCAGTGACCTGACACCCTCGAAGCAGTTCTTC. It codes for CASSDLTPSKQFF.

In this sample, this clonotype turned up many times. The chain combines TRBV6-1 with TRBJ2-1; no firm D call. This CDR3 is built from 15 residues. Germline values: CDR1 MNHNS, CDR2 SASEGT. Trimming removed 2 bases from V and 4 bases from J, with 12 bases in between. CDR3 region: CASSERYRLYNEQFF. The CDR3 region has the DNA TGTGCCAGCAGTGAAAGGTACAGACTTTACAATGAGCAGTTCTTC.

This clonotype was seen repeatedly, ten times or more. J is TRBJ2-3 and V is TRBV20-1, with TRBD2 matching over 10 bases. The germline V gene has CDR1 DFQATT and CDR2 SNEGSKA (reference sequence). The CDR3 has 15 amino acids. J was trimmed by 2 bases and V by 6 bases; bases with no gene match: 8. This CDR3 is CSADGLAEVTDTQYF. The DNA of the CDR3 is TGCAGTGCCGACGGACTAGCGGAAGTCACAGATACGCAGTATTTT.

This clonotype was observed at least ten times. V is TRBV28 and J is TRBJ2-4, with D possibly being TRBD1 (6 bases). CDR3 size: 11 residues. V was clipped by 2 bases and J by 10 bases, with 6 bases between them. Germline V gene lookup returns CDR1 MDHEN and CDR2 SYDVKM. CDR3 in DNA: TGTGCCAGCAGTTTAAGGGGGATTCAGTACTTC. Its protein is CASSLRGIQYF.

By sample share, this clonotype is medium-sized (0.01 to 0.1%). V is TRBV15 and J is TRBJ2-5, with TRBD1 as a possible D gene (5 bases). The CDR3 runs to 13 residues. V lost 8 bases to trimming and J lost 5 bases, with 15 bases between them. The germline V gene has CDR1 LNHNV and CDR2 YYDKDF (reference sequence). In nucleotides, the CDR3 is TGTGCCACCTCCGGTATCGCAGGGGAGACCCAGTACTTC. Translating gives CATSGIAGETQYF.

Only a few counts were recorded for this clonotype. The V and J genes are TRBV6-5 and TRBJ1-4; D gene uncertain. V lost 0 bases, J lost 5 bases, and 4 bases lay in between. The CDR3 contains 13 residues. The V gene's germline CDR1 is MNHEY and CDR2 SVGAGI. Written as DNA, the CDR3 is TGTGCCAGCAGTTACTCGGAGAATGAAAAACTGTTTTTT. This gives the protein CASSYSENEKLFF.

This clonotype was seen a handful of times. CDR3 coding DNA: TGTGCCAGCAGCCCCAGACTAGCGGGAGGTCCAGAGACCCAGTACTTC. Translated: CASSPRLAGGPETQYF. This chain links TRBV7-9 with TRBJ2-5; 13 bases align to TRBD2. V was pared by 5 bases and J by 4 bases, with 7 bases of the junction left unmatched. The germline CDR1 and CDR2 sequences are SEHNR and FQNEAQ (reference sequence). This CDR3 region has 16 residues.

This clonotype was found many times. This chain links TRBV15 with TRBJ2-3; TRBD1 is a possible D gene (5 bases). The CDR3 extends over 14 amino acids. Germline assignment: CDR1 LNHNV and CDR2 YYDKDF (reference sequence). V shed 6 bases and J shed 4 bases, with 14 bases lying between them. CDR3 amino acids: CATSRLGVADTQYF. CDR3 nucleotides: TGTGCCACCAGTCGGCTAGGGGTCGCAGATACGCAGTATTTT. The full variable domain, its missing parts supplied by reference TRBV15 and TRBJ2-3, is DAMVIQNPRYQVTQFGKPVTLSCSQTLNHNVMYWYQQKSSQAPKLLFHYYDKDFNNEADTPDNFQSRRPNTSFCFLDIRSPGLGDTAMYLCATSRLGVADTQYFGPGTRLTVL.

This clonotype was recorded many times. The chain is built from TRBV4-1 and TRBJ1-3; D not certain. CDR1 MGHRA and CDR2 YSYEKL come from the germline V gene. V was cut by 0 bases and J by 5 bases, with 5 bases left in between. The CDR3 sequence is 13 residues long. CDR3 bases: TGCGCCAGCAGCCAAGACCCGAGAAACACCATATATTTT. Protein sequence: CASSQDPRNTIYF.

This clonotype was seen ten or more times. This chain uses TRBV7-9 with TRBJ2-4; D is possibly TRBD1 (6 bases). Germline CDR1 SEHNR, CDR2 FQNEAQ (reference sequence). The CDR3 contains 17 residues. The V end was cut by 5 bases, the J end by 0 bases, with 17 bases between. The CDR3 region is CASSNLQGQGAKNIQYF. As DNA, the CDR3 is TGTGCCAGCAGCAACCTCCAGGGACAAGGAGCCAAAAACATTCAGTACTTC.

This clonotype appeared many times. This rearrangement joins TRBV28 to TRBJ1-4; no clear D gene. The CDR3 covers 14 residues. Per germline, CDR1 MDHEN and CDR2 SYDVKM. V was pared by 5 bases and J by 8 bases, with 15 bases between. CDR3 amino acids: CASSPPAISEKLFF. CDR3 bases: TGTGCCAGCAGTCCCCCCGCCATCAGCGAAAAACTGTTTTTT.

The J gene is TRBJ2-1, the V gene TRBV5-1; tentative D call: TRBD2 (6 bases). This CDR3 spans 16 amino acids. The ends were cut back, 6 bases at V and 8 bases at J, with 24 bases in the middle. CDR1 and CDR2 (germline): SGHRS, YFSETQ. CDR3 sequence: CASTTSSDQRGDEQFF. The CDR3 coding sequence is TGCGCCAGCACCACTTCTAGCGATCAAAGAGGCGATGAGCAGTTCTTC.

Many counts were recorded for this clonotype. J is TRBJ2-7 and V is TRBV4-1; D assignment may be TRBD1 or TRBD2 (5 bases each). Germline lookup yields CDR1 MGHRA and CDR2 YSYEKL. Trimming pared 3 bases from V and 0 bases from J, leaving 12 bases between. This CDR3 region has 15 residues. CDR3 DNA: TGCGCCAGCAGCCAGGGACCGTCCGGCTCCTACGAGCAGTACTTC. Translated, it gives CASSQGPSGSYEQYF.

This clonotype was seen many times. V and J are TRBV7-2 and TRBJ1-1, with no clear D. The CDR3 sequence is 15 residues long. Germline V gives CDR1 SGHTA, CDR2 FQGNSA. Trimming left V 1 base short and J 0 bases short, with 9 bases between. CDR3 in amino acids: CASSLGGSLNTEAFF. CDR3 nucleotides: TGTGCCAGCAGCTTAGGCGGCAGCTTGAACACTGAAGCTTTCTTT. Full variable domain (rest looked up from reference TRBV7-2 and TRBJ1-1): GAGVSQSPSNKVTEKGKDVELRCDPISGHTALYWYRQSLGQGLEFLIYFQGNSAPDKSGLPSDRFSAERTGGSVSTLTIQRTQQEDSAVYLCASSLGGSLNTEAFFGQGTRLTVV.

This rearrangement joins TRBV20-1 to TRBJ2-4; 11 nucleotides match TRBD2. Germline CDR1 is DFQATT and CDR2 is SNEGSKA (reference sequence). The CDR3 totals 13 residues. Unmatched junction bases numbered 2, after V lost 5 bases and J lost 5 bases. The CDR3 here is CSAGGLAENIQYF. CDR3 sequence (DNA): TGCAGTGCTGGGGGACTAGCGGAAAACATTCAGTACTTC.

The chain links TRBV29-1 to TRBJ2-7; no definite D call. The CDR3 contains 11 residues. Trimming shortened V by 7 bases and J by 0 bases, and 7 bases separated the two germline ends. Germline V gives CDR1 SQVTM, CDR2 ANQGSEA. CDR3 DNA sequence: TGCAGCGGATCAAGCTCCTACGAGCAGTACTTC. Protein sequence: CSGSSSYEQYF.